This TCR beta chain was identified during a study of blood T cell repertoires in COVID-19. In the study overall: The cDNA or gDNA used as material had been derived from T cells, B-cell-depleted T cells, or PBMCs.

The junction had 13 bases not matched to a gene; V was cut back by 2 bases and J by 2 bases. Germline values: CDR1 LGHDT, CDR2 YNNKEL (reference sequence). The length of the CDR3 is 19 residues. How the authors handled the data: Reference gene primers were amplified, and this amplification served to estimate nucleated cell counts. Sequencing was performed with immunoSEQ multiplex PCR; in TCRdb, only in-frame clones are kept and a portion is missing. D and trimming come from the DNA, and the V and J calls and clone size come from that table. The sample has tens of thousands of clones; around 80% are singletons. This clone was detected a few times.

The material sequenced was peripheral blood. The receptor comes from a man between 65 and 85 years old with acute or convalescent COVID-19. The chain combines TRBV3-1 (or the pseudogene TRBV3-2) with TRBJ2-3; 10 nucleotides align to TRBD2. CDR3 loop: CASSQSPGLARGTTDTQYF. Here the CDR3 DNA reads TGTGCCAGCAGCCAATCTCCGGGACTAGCGAGAGGGACCACAGATACGCAGTATTTT.